Below are 23 T cell receptor beta chains sequenced from a single sample in a study of early T cells in non-severe SARS-CoV-2 infection. Each CDR3 protein is one row after TCRdb ran MiXCR on the 5' RACE reads. In the table there are around 110,000 distinct CDR3 sequences, approximately 12% of which are singletons. Sequencing input: whole blood. All receptors come from an adult who was a healthcare worker with PCR-confirmed SARS-CoV-2 infection or an uninfected control (not recorded which).

The chain links TRBV2 to TRBJ1-5; D possibly corresponds to TRBD1 (6 bases). From germline, CDR1 is SNHLY and CDR2 FYNNEI. The CDR3 spans 14 residues. V was cut by 4 bases and J by 6 bases, with 13 bases left in between. CDR3 loop: CASSVGRGGQPQHF. The CDR3, as DNA: TGTGCCAGCAGTGTTGGCAGGGGCGGTCAGCCCCAGCATTTT.

This clonotype was picked up a small number of times. The V and J genes are TRBV15 and TRBJ2-2; perhaps D is TRBD1 or TRBD2 (5 bases each). Germline-derived CDR1 and CDR2 are LNHNV and YYDKDF (reference sequence). The V end was cut by 3 bases, the J end by 7 bases, with 12 bases between. The CDR3 consists of 14 residues. The CDR3 coding sequence is TGTGCCACCAGCAGTGAGAGGGGCAGCGGGGAGCTGTTTTTT. Protein sequence: CATSSERGSGELFF.

The V call is TRBV28, the J call TRBJ1-2; 11 nucleotides align to TRBD1. This CDR3 spans 15 amino acids. The V segment lost 4 bases and the J segment 8 bases; nucleotides outside the gene matches: 9. Germline V gene sequence: CDR1 MDHEN, CDR2 SYDVKM. The CDR3 bases are TGTGCCAGCAGTTCCGGGACAGGGGGAGGAAGAGGCTACACCTTC. Translated, it gives CASSSGTGGGRGYTF.

This rearrangement joins TRBV29-1 to TRBJ2-2, with TRBD2 identical over 11 bases. Germline loops: CDR1 SQVTM, CDR2 ANQGSEA. The junction had 6 bases not matched to a gene; V was cut back by 5 bases and J by 7 bases. The CDR3 consists of 14 residues. The CDR3 nucleotides read TGCAGCGTTAAACTAGCGGGAGAGCTCGGGGAGCTGTTTTTT. Protein: CSVKLAGELGELFF.

In its sample, this clonotype was seen many times. The chain uses TRBV20-1 and TRBJ2-1, with D uncertain. The CDR3 is made up of 15 amino acids. Germline CDR1 is DFQATT and CDR2 is SNEGSKA (reference sequence). With 1 base removed from V and 0 bases from J, the gap between germline ends came to 10 bases. In nucleotides, the CDR3 is TGCAGTGCTAGAGGGCGACATAACTCCTACAATGAGCAGTTCTTC. Its translation is CSARGRHNSYNEQFF.

This chain links TRBV20-1 with TRBJ2-1, with TRBD2 as a possible D gene (5 bases). Trimming pared 6 bases from V and 2 bases from J, leaving 14 bases between. Germline V gives CDR1 DFQATT, CDR2 SNEGSKA (reference sequence). The CDR3 is 14 residues long. The CDR3 region has the DNA TGCAGTGCAGCGGCCTCGCCTACCTACAATGAGCAGTTCTTC. Protein sequence: CSAAASPTYNEQFF.

This clonotype was seen ten or more times. An end of the junction differs from the germline gene, which may be a read error. This chain connects TRBV20-1 to TRBJ2-1, with TRBD2 matching over 7 bases. Germline assignment: CDR1 DFQATT and CDR2 SNEGSKA (reference sequence). The CDR3 consists of 15 residues. The CDR3 is CSARGRLASSNEQFF. For the CDR3, the DNA is TGCAGTGCTAGAGGGCGACTAGCATCCTCCAATGAGCAGTTCTTC.

This clonotype was seen a handful of times. The chain employs TRBV7-9 and TRBJ1-3; D ambiguous. V lost 5 bases to trimming and J lost 8 bases, with 13 bases between them. The CDR3 runs 13 residues. Per the germline V gene, CDR1 is SEHNR and CDR2 is FQNEAQ (reference sequence). The DNA of the CDR3 is TGTGCCAGCAGCCTCCTCAGTCCGGACACCATATATTTT. Translation: CASSLLSPDTIYF.

This clonotype was seen many times. The chain recombines TRBV18 with TRBJ1-2; 9 bases agree with TRBD1. The germline gives CDR1 KGHSH, CDR2 LQKENI. The J segment lost 3 bases and the V segment lost 3 bases, leaving 11 bases of the junction unmatched. There are 17 residues in the CDR3. In nucleotides, the CDR3 is TGTGCCAGCTCACCTGATCCCGGGACAGGGTCCGACTATGGCTACACCTTC. It is translated as CASSPDPGTGSDYGYTF.

This clonotype rates as medium-sized (0.01 to 0.1%). The gene calls are TRBV5-4 and TRBJ2-3; D remains ambiguous. There are 15 residues in the CDR3. The V gene's germline CDR1 is SGHNT and CDR2 YYREEE (reference sequence). V was cut by 3 bases and J by 6 bases, with 17 bases left in between. CDR3 residues: CASSSDRALIDTQYF. CDR3 nucleotides: TGTGCCAGCAGCTCTGACCGGGCCCTTATCGATACGCAGTATTTT.

This clonotype has just a few counts. The chain is built from TRBV6-4 and TRBJ1-1; D is unclear. This CDR3 spans 14 amino acids. Germline V CDR1 and CDR2: MRHNA, SNTAGT. The V end was cut by 6 bases, the J end by 7 bases, with 18 bases between. CDR3 sequence reads: CASSLFRRPLEAFF. CDR3 bases: TGTGCCAGCAGCTTGTTTCGCCGTCCCCTTGAAGCTTTCTTT.

This clonotype was counted many times. The chain links TRBV7-9 to TRBJ2-7; TRBD2 aligns across 11 bases. After removal of 3 bases from V and 6 bases from J, the junction contained 10 bases not matched to a gene. Germline-derived CDR1 and CDR2 are SEHNR and FQNEAQ (reference sequence). The CDR3 runs 16 residues. The CDR3 bases are TGTGCCAGCAGCTTTGATCTAACTAGCGGGAGAGGCGAGCAGTACTTC. Translated, it gives CASSFDLTSGRGEQYF.

This clonotype was seen more than once but under ten times. The rearrangement uses TRBV29-1 and TRBJ2-1; TRBD2 agrees at 12 bases. This CDR3 contains 14 residues. The V gene's germline CDR1 is SQVTM and CDR2 ANQGSEA. Trimming cost V 7 bases and J 7 bases; bases outside gene matches: 8. Here the CDR3 reads CSAKGTSGPNEQFF. The CDR3 DNA sequence: TGCAGCGCTAAGGGGACTAGCGGGCCTAATGAGCAGTTCTTC.

This clonotype was detected a few times. This chain links TRBV19 with TRBJ2-5, with TRBD1 as a possible D gene (6 bases). Trimming removed 3 bases at V and 6 bases at J, with 17 bases between. CDR1 and CDR2 from the germline V gene are LNHDA and SQIVND (reference sequence). CDR3 length equals 15 residues. The CDR3 DNA sequence: TGTGCCAGTAGTATTTCATCAGGGGTCGGGAAGACCCAGTACTTC. Translated: CASSISSGVGKTQYF.

This clonotype was recorded a few times. The chain is built from TRBV9 and TRBJ2-3; 8 bases align to TRBD2. With V trimmed by 4 bases and J by 4 bases, 5 bases remained unmatched. Germline CDR1 and CDR2: SGDLS and YYNGEE. This CDR3 region has 14 residues. The CDR3 protein is CASSPSGSPDTQYF. CDR3 bases: TGTGCCAGCAGCCCCAGCGGGAGCCCAGATACGCAGTATTTT.

V and J are TRBV29-1 and TRBJ2-5; TRBD1 matches 8 bases. The CDR3 covers 14 residues. From germline, CDR1 is SQVTM and CDR2 ANQGSEA. V lost 0 bases, J lost 5 bases, and 5 bases stayed unmatched. CDR3 in DNA: TGCAGCGTTGAAGAGGGGGCAGGGGGCGAGACCCAGTACTTC. Translating gives CSVEEGAGGETQYF.

This clonotype was counted between two and nine times. The rearrangement joins TRBV9 to TRBJ2-7; D gene unclear. The CDR3 runs to 14 residues. The V end lost 3 bases, the J end lost 7 bases, and 17 bases lay between the germline ends. Germline V CDR1 and CDR2: SGDLS, YYNGEE. The CDR3 here is CASSGGPLSGEQYF. CDR3 nucleotide sequence: TGTGCCAGCAGCGGAGGCCCCCTTAGTGGGGAGCAGTACTTC.

This clonotype has at least ten counts. This chain joins TRBV7-9 and TRBJ2-1, with D tentatively TRBD2 (6 bases). The V gene's germline CDR1 is SEHNR and CDR2 FQNEAQ (reference sequence). The CDR3 sequence is 14 residues long. Trimming took off 0 bases at V and 5 bases at J, with 8 bases between the two ends. CDR3 sequence: CASSLAGRNNEQFF. Here the CDR3 DNA reads TGTGCCAGCAGCTTAGCGGGGAGGAACAATGAGCAGTTCTTC. Using reference TRBV7-9 and TRBJ2-1 for the parts outside the CDR3, the full variable domain is DTGVSQNPRHKITKRGQNVTFRCDPISEHNRLYWYRQTLGQGPEFLTYFQNEAQLEKSRLLSDRFSAERPKGSFSTLEIQRTEQGDSAMYLCASSLAGRNNEQFFGPGTRLTVL.

Ten or more counts support this clonotype. The genes are TRBV5-1 and TRBJ1-2; D is ambiguous. Between the trimmed V and J ends, which lost 2 bases and 4 bases, there was a span of 9 bases. CDR3 length equals 13 residues. Germline V gene lookup returns CDR1 SGHRS and CDR2 YFSETQ. The CDR3 reads CASSLKDTYGYTF. CDR3 DNA sequence: TGCGCCAGCAGCTTAAAGGATACCTATGGCTACACCTTC. The entire variable domain, with the rest obtained from reference TRBV5-1 and TRBJ1-2, is as follows: KAGVTQTPRYLIKTRGQQVTLSCSPISGHRSVSWYQQTPGQGLQFLFEYFSETQRNKGNFPGRFSGRQFSNSRSEMNVSTLELGDSALYLCASSLKDTYGYTFGSGTRLTVV.

The sample holds many counts of this clonotype. CDR3 sequence (DNA): TGTGCCAGCAGCTCCGGGACTTCATTGGGGGGGACCCAGTACTTC. It specifies CASSSGTSLGGTQYF. The chain recombines TRBV7-6 with TRBJ2-5; TRBD2 is a possible D gene (6 bases). The ends were cut back, 4 bases at V and 7 bases at J, with 19 bases in the middle. Germline V gene lookup returns CDR1 SGHVS and CDR2 FNYEAQ. CDR3 length: 15 residues.

The sample holds many counts of this clonotype. The V gene is TRBV11-2, the J gene TRBJ2-1; 8 bases match TRBD2. This CDR3 region has 15 residues. Germline CDR1 SGHAT, CDR2 FQNNGV. J gave up 9 bases and V 5 bases, and 12 bases lay outside the gene matches. CDR3 loop: CASSPGLVRFGEQFF. CDR3 coding DNA: TGTGCCAGCAGCCCGGGACTAGTGAGGTTCGGTGAGCAGTTCTTC.

This clonotype showed up many times. CDR3 amino acids: CASSTSRLAQETQYF. DNA of the CDR3: TGTGCCAGTAGCACCTCCCGCCTGGCCCAAGAGACCCAGTACTTC. The chain is built from TRBV19 and TRBJ2-5; D unclear. With 6 bases removed from V and 1 base from J, the gap between germline ends came to 15 bases. This CDR3 is 15 amino acids long. Germline V gene data show CDR1 as LNHDA and CDR2 as SQIVND (reference sequence). The variable domain in full, with the rest retrieved from reference TRBV19 and TRBJ2-5, is DGGITQSPKYLFRKEGQNVTLSCEQNLNHDAMYWYRQDPGQGLRLIYYSQIVNDFQKGDIAEGYSVSREKKESFPLTVTSAQKNPTAFYLCASSTSRLAQETQYFGPGTRLLVL.

The gene calls are TRBV28 and TRBJ1-6, with unresolved D. There are 17 residues in the CDR3. V was trimmed by 3 bases and J by 0 bases, leaving 12 bases between them. From germline, CDR1 is MDHEN and CDR2 SYDVKM. In DNA, the CDR3 is TGTGCCAGCAGTTTCTCCGAACCAAGCTCCTATAATTCACCCCTCCACTTT. Residues: CASSFSEPSSYNSPLHF.